This T cell receptor (beta chain) was captured by sequencing in a study of cytomegalovirus exposure and HLA in healthy donors. Germline V lookup: CDR1 LGHNA, CDR2 YNFKEQ. The CDR3 has 17 amino acids. The J segment lost 6 bases and the V segment lost 4 bases, leaving 16 bases of the junction unmatched. Study-level points and caveats: An analysis was carried out at a later point. It showed that HLA-associated TCR beta chains were more clonally expanded than equally common non-associated chains.

Points on this clone: The antigen is unknown.

The primer mix had 60 Vbeta and 13 Jbeta primers. Measured with immunoSEQ multiplex PCR; TCRdb has only the in-frame clones, and not every one. Seen here are about 98,000 clones, under 75% observed once, and the top ten hold 2% to 3%. The sample comprised PBMCs. This chain links TRBV4-2 with TRBJ2-3; 7 nucleotides align to TRBD2. The clonotype was recovered from a man aged 50-59 years in good health and CMV-seronegative. CDR3 coding DNA: TGTGCCAGCAGCCCAGCCCCGCGGGGGTCAATTGGGGATACGCAGTATTTT. It translates to CASSPAPRGSIGDTQYF.